This TCR beta chain originates from a study of OX40 agonist ivuxolimab in advanced cancers. The overall study: Three patients responded partially, comprising one with hepatocellular carcinoma and two with cutaneous melanoma.

This clone showed up just once. Method: immunoSEQ multiplex PCR; TCRdb's copy keeps in-frame clones and lacks some. The table includes 95,000 to 150,000 clones, less than 95% detected once. This TCR was recovered from an adult with an advanced solid tumor such as melanoma, head and neck, liver or kidney cancer. Material: CD4+ or CD8+ T cells sorted from blood, obtained in a trial of the OX40 agonist ivuxolimab.

In DNA form, the CDR3 reads TGCACCAGCAGCCACGGAGCGGGAGGGGAACCCTATCCCCCCAATGAGCAGTTCTTC. As protein: CTSSHGAGGEPYPPNEQFF. J is TRBJ2-1 and V is TRBV1; TRBD2, as called in the table, went unchecked against the DNA. TRBV1 is given as a pseudogene. The CDR3 contains 19 residues.